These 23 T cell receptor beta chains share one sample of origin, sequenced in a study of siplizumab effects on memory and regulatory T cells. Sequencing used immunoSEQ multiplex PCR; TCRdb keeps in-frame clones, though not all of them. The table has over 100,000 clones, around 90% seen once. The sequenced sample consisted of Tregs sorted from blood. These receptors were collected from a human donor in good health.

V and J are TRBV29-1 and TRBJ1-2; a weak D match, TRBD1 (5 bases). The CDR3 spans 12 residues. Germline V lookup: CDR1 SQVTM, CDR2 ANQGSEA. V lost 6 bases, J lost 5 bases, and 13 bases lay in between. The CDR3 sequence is CSVWDAGYGYTF. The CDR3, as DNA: TGCAGCGTATGGGACGCGGGATATGGCTACACCTTC.

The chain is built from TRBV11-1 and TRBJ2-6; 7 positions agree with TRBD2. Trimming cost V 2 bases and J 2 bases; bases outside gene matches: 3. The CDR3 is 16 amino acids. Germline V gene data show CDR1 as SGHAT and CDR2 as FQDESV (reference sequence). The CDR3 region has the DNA TGTGCCAGCAGCTTACGCCGGGAGGCTGGGGCCAACGTCCTGACTTTC. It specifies CASSLRREAGANVLTF.

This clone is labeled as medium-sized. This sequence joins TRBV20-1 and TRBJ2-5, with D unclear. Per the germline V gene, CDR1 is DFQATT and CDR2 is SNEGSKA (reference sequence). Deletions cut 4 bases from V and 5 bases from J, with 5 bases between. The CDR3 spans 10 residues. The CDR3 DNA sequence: TGCAGTGCTAATTCGGAGACCCAGTACTTC. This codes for CSANSETQYF.

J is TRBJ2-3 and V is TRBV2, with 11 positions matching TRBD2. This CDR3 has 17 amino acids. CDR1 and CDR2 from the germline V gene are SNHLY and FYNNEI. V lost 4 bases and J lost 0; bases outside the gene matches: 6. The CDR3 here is CASSGPSGGISTDTQYF. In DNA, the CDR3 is TGTGCCAGCAGTGGGCCTAGCGGGGGGATTAGCACAGATACGCAGTATTTT. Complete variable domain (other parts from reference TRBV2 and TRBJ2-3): EPEVTQTPSHQVTQMGQEVILRCVPISNHLYFYWYRQILGQKVEFLVSFYNNEISEKSEIFDDQFSVERPDGSNFTLKIRSTKLEDSAMYFCASSGPSGGISTDTQYFGPGTRLTVL.

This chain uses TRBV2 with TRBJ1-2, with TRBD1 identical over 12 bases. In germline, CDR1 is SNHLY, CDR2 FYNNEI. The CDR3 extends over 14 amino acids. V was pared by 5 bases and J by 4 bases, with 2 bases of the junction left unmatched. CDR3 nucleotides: TGTGCCAGCAGTTTGGGACAGGGGGCCTATGGCTACACCTTC. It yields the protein CASSLGQGAYGYTF.

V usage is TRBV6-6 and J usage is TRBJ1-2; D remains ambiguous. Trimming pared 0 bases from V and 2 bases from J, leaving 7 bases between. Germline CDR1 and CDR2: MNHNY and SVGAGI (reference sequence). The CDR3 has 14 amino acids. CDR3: CASSYSKGNYGYTF. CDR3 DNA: TGTGCCAGCAGTTACTCGAAAGGGAACTATGGCTACACCTTC.

Here the CDR3 reads CASSLFGTPGDYGYTF. The CDR3, as DNA: TGTGCCAGCAGCTTATTCGGGACCCCTGGGGACTATGGCTACACCTTC. J is TRBJ1-2 and V is TRBV11-2; tentative D call: TRBD1 (5 bases). Trimming took 2 bases from V and 3 from J, leaving 16 bases between them. This CDR3 comprises 16 residues. The germline gives CDR1 SGHAT, CDR2 FQNNGV.

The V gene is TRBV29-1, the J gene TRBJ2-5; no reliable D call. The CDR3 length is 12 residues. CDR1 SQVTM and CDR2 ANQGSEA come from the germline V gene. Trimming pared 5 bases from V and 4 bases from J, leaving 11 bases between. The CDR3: CSVLVMVETQYF. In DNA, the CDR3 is TGCAGCGTTTTAGTGATGGTAGAGACCCAGTACTTC.

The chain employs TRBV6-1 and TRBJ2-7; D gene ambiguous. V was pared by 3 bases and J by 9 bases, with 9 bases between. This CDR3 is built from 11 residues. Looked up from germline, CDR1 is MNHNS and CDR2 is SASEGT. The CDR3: CASSDSPRQYF. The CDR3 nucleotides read TGTGCCAGCAGTGACTCCCCGCGGCAGTACTTC.

CDR3 DNA sequence: TGTGCCAGCAGTCAGCGACAATTCACAGATACGCAGTATTTT. Amino acids: CASSQRQFTDTQYF. The rearrangement uses TRBV6-1 and TRBJ2-3; D is uncertain. The V gene lost 5 bases and the J gene lost 2 bases, with 11 bases spanning the gap. The CDR3 has 14 amino acids. Germline V CDR1 and CDR2: MNHNS, SASEGT.

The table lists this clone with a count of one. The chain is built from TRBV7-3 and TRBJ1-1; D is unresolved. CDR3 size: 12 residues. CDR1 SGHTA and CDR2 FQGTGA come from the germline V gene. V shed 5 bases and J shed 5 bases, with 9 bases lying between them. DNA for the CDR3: TGTGCCAGCAGCGGAGGTCGAACTGAAGCTTTCTTT. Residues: CASSGGRTEAFF.

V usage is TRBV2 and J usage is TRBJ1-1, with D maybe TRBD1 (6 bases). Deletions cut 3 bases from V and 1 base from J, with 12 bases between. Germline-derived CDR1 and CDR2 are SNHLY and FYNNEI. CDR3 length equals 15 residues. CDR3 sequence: CASSDLGGRNTEAFF. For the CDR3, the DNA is TGTGCCAGCAGTGATTTAGGGGGGCGGAACACTGAAGCTTTCTTT.

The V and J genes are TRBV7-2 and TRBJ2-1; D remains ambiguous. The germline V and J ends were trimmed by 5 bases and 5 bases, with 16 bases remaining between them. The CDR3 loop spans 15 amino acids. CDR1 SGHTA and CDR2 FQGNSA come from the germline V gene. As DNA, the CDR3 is TGTGCCAGCAGCCATGCCATGAGGCCTCACAATGAGCAGTTCTTC. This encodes CASSHAMRPHNEQFF. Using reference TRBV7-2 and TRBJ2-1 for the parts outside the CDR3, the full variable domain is GAGVSQSPSNKVTEKGKDVELRCDPISGHTALYWYRQSLGQGLEFLIYFQGNSAPDKSGLPSDRFSAERTGGSVSTLTIQRTQQEDSAVYLCASSHAMRPHNEQFFGPGTRLTVL.

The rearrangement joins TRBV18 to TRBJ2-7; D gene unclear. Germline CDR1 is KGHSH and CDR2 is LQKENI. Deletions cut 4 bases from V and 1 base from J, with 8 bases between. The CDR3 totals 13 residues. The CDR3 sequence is CASSLTLSYEQYF. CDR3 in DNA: TGTGCCAGCTCACTTACACTTTCCTACGAGCAGTACTTC.

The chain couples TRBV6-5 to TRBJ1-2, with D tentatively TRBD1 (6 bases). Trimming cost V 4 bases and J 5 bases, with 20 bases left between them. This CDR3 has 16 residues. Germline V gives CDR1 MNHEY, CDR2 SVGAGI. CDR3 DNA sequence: TGTGCCAGCAGTTCCGGGGGGGGGCAGATTCATTATGGCTACACCTTC. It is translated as CASSSGGGQIHYGYTF.

In nucleotides, the CDR3 is TGTGCCAGCAGGGGAGGGACTGATACGCAGTATTTT. Its translation is CASRGGTDTQYF. V is TRBV2 and J is TRBJ2-3; 7 positions agree with TRBD2. The CDR3 spans 12 residues. The trim removed 6 bases at V and 6 bases at J, leaving 3 bases unmatched. Germline-derived CDR1 and CDR2 are SNHLY and FYNNEI.

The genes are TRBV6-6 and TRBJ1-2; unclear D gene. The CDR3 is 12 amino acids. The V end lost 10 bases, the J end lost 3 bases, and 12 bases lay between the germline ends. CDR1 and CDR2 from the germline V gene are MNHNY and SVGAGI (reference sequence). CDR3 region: CAITTGHYGYTF. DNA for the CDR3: TGTGCCATCACCACGGGTCACTATGGCTACACCTTC.

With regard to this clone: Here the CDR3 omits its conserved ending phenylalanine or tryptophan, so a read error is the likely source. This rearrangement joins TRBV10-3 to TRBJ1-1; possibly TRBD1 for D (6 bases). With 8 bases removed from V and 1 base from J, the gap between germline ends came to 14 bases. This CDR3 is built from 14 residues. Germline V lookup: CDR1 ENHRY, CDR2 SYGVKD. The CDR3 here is CAIQGKEGNTEAFL. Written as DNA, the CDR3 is TGTGCCATCCAGGGGAAAGAGGGGAACACTGAAGCTTTCCTT.

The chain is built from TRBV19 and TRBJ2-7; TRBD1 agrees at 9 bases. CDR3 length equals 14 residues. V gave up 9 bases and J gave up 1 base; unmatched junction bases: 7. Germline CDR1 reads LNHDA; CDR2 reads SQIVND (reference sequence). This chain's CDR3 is CASRRQGESYEQYF. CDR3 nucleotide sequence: TGTGCCAGCAGAAGACAGGGGGAATCCTACGAGCAGTACTTC.

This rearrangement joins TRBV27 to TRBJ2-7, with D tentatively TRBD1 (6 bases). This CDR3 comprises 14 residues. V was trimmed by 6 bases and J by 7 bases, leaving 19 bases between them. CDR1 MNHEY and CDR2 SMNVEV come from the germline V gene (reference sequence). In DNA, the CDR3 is TGTGCCAGCAGACGGGCAGGGGCCCCAGGGGAGCAGTACTTC. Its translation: CASRRAGAPGEQYF.

CDR3 in DNA: TGTGCCAGCAGTTTGTTGGGGACCTTCAGAGGAACTGAAGCTTTCTTT. It is translated as CASSLLGTFRGTEAFF. The chain is built from TRBV5-6 and TRBJ1-1, with D perhaps TRBD1 (5 bases). V lost 5 bases, J lost 5 bases, and 22 bases lay in between. The CDR3 spans 16 residues. Germline CDR1 and CDR2: SGHDT and YYEEEE.

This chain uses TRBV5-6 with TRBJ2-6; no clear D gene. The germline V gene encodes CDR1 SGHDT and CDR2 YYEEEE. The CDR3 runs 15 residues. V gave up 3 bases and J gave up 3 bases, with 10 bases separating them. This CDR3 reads CASSSGPGGANVLTF. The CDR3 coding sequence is TGTGCCAGCAGCTCTGGGCCGGGTGGGGCCAACGTCCTGACTTTC.

The CDR3 region has the DNA TGTGCCAGCAGCTTATTTAGGGGACACGAGCAGTTCTTC. Translating gives CASSLFRGHEQFF. The chain employs TRBV7-8 and TRBJ2-1; perhaps TRBD1 as D (6 bases). Germline V gene lookup returns CDR1 SGHVS and CDR2 FQNEAQ. V was clipped by 2 bases and J by 10 bases, with 12 bases between them. The CDR3 is 13 residues long.